This T cell receptor (beta chain) was identified during a study of blood T cell repertoires in COVID-19. Study at large: Some COVID-19 samples were acute and others convalescent; all came from the United States, Italy and Spain. T cells, B-cell-depleted T cells, or PBMCs provided the cDNA or gDNA that served as material.

Germline assignment: CDR1 SGHTA and CDR2 FQGNSA. The CDR3 is made up of 15 amino acids. V lost 5 bases and J lost 7, with 20 bases in between. Data came from immunoSEQ multiplex PCR; TCRdb stores just in-frame clones and leaves some out. The table has more than 80,000 clones, roughly 82% seen once. The receptor's source is a woman older than 75 with active or convalescent COVID-19. Sequenced input: peripheral blood. The genes are TRBV7-2 and TRBJ2-5, with a weak D call TRBD2 (6 bases). The CDR3: CASSKGLDGRGTQYF. For the CDR3, the DNA is TGTGCCAGCAGCAAGGGACTGGACGGAAGGGGGACCCAGTACTTC.